These 9 T cell receptor beta chains came from one sample sequenced in a study of T cell repertoires in cytomegalovirus infection (dated 2019 in TCRdb). The treatment or condition label, read with the paper, signifies: in vitro stimulation with specific CMV peptide epitopes to enrich CMV-specific T cells. The antigens of these receptors remain unknown. The listed sequencing device is Illumina HiSeq 1500. TCRdb redid the processing of the public reads, applying fastp at Q25 and MiXCR, and retained in-frame beta chains. Every entry covers one CDR3 protein and lists the most common genes and DNA from its rows. The sample contains approximately 730,000 distinct CDR3 sequences, about 30% of them found a single time. The ten largest clonotypes hold over 15% of the sample. Sequences were derived from cultured PBMCs, sampled from culture after CMV antigen stimulation. All receptors come from a human donor in good health (CMV status not recorded). Some clones in this sample may be carry-over from other donors' samples.

This clonotype was recorded at least ten times. This chain uses TRBV7-2 with TRBJ1-2; D might be TRBD1 (5 bases). The CDR3 totals 16 residues. Per germline, CDR1 SGHTA and CDR2 FQGNSA. V dropped 4 bases and J dropped 8 bases, with 23 bases sitting between them. The CDR3 loop reads CASSSWDGTPAGGYTF. As DNA, the CDR3 is TGTGCCAGCAGCTCCTGGGACGGGACCCCGGCGGGAGGCTACACCTTC.

The J gene is TRBJ2-1, the V gene TRBV20-1; a possible D gene is TRBD2 (5 bases). CDR3 length: 14 amino acids. The ends were cut back, 3 bases at V and 3 bases at J, with 12 bases in the middle. CDR1 and CDR2 (germline): DFQATT, SNEGSKA (reference sequence). The CDR3, as DNA: TGCAGTGCTAGGGGAGCACCGAGCTACAATGAGCAGTTCTTC. It specifies CSARGAPSYNEQFF.

The rearrangement uses TRBV7-2 and TRBJ2-1; tentatively, D is TRBD2 (7 bases). The CDR3 has 15 residues. Germline lookup yields CDR1 SGHTA and CDR2 FQGNSA. The ends were cut back, 5 bases at V and 6 bases at J, with 17 bases in the middle. The CDR3 here is CASSPQGGGGNEQFF. For the CDR3, the DNA is TGTGCCAGCAGCCCCCAAGGGGGGGGAGGCAATGAGCAGTTCTTC.

The chain uses TRBV25-1 and TRBJ1-3; no clear D. Germline V gene sequence: CDR1 MGHDK, CDR2 SYGVNS. The CDR3 covers 14 residues. V lost 4 bases, J lost 8 bases, and 15 bases lay in between. The CDR3: CASSAARETDTIYF. In DNA, the CDR3 is TGTGCCAGCAGTGCCGCGAGGGAGACGGACACCATATATTTT.

This clonotype has ten or more counts. The chain is built from TRBV7-2 and TRBJ2-1; possibly TRBD2 for D (5 bases). V was cut by 4 bases and J by 3 bases, with 10 bases left in between. The CDR3 extends over 14 amino acids. Germline assignment: CDR1 SGHTA and CDR2 FQGNSA. Written as DNA, the CDR3 is TGTGCCAGCAGCTCGGGAAGCGTCTACAATGAGCAGTTCTTC. Translated: CASSSGSVYNEQFF.

The genes are TRBV6-1 and TRBJ2-1; D unresolved. With 4 bases removed from V and 1 base from J, the gap between germline ends came to 14 bases. The V gene's germline CDR1 is MNHNS and CDR2 SASEGT. This CDR3 contains 16 residues. CDR3 region: CASSAPRMGSYNEQFF. CDR3 bases: TGTGCCAGCAGTGCTCCTAGAATGGGTTCCTACAATGAGCAGTTCTTC.

This chain links TRBV19 with TRBJ1-1; no clear D. V was pared by 7 bases and J by 3 bases, with 9 bases between. CDR3 length: 12 residues. Germline V gene sequence: CDR1 LNHDA, CDR2 SQIVND (reference sequence). The CDR3 DNA sequence: TGTGCCAGTAAAGGGATACACACTGAAGCTTTCTTT. It codes for CASKGIHTEAFF.

This clonotype was counted only a few times. The chain links TRBV19 to TRBJ1-2; tentatively, D is TRBD1 (6 bases). The germline V gene encodes CDR1 LNHDA and CDR2 SQIVND (reference sequence). Between the trimmed V and J ends, which lost 9 bases and 3 bases, there was a span of 17 bases. The CDR3 is made up of 14 amino acids. This chain's CDR3 is CASGGEQAYYGYTF. The CDR3 DNA follows: TGTGCCAGCGGGGGCGAACAGGCCTACTATGGCTACACCTTC.

This chain joins TRBV20-1 and TRBJ2-7; D ambiguous. The CDR3 loop spans 14 amino acids. Per germline, CDR1 DFQATT and CDR2 SNEGSKA (reference sequence). V lost 6 bases to trimming and J lost 6 bases, with 21 bases between them. The CDR3 loop reads CSANLDAQRREQYF. CDR3 bases: TGCAGTGCAAACCTCGATGCTCAACGCCGCGAGCAGTACTTC.